Given below is one TCR beta chain in context. One junction end does not reproduce the germline sequence, and a read error may be involved. These data are taken from a study of cytomegalovirus exposure and HLA in healthy donors. Researchers ran the PCR with 60 Vbeta and 13 Jbeta primers. Assay used: immunoSEQ multiplex PCR; TCRdb lists only in-frame clones, some missing. The table shows some 150,000 clones, with 71% occurring only once. Specimen: PBMCs. The sequence derives from a woman under 40 in good health and CMV-seronegative.

The CDR3 loop is CACRSRGYEQYF. In DNA, the CDR3 is TGTGCCTGCAGGAGCAGGGGGTACGAGCAGTACTTC. This chain links TRBV6-1 with TRBJ2-7, with 7 bases aligning to TRBD1. CDR1 is MNHNS and CDR2 is SASEGT in the germline V gene. This CDR3 contains 12 residues.